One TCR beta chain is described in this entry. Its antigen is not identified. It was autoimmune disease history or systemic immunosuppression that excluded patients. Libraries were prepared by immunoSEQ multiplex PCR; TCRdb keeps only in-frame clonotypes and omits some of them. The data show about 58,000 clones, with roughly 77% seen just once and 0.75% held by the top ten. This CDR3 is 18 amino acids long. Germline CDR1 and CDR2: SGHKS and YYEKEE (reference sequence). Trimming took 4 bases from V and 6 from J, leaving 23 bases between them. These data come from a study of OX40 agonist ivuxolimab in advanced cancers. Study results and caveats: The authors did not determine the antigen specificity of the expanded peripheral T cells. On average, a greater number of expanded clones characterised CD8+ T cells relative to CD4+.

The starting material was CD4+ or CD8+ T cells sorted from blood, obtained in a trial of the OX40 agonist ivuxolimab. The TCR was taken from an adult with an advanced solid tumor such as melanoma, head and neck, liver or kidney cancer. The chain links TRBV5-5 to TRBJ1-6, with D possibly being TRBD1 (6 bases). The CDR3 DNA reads TGTGCCAGCAGCCCAGGCTTGACAGGAGGGGGGCGTAATTCACCCCTCCACTTT. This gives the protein CASSPGLTGGGRNSPLHF.